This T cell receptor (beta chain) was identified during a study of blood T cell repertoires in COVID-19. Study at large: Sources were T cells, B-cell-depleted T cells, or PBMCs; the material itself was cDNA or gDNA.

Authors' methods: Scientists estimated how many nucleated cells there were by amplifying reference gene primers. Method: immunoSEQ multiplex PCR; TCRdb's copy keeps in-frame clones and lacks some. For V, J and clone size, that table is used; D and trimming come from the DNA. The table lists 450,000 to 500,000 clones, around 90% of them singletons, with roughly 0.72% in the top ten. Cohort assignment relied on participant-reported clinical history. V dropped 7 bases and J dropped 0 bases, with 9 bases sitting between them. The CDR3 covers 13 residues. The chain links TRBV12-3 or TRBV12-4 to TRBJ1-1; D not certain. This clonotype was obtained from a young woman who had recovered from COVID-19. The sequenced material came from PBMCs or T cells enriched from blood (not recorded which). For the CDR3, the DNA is TGTGCCAGCATCATCGGGATGAACACTGAAGCTTTCTTT. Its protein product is CASIIGMNTEAFF.